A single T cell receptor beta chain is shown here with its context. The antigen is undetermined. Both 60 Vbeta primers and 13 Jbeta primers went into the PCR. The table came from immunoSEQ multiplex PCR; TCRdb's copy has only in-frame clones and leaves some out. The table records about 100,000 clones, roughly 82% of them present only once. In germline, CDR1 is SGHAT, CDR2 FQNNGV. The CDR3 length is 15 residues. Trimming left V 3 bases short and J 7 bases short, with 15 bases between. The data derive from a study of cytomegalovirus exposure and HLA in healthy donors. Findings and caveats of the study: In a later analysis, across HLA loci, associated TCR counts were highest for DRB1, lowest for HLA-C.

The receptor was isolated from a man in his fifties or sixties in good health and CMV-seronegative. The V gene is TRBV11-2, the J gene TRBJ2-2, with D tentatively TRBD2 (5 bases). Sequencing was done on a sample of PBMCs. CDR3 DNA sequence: TGTGCCAGCAGCTTGAACAGATTGAGCGGCGGGGAGCTGTTTTTT. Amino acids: CASSLNRLSGGELFF. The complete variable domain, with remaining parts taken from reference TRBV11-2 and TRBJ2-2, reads EAGVAQSPRYKIIEKRQSVAFWCNPISGHATLYWYQQILGQGPKLLIQFQNNGVVDDSQLPKDRFSAERLKGVDSTLKIQPAKLEDSAVYLCASSLNRLSGGELFFGEGSRLTVL.